The 6 T cell receptor beta chains below all came from one sample that was sequenced in a study of T cells expressing NK-cell markers. With the 5' RACE reads reprocessed, TCRdb shows one record per CDR3 protein and no DNA. The sample's table shows around 110,000 distinct CDR3 sequences. The specimen sequenced was blood T cells: a sorted CD56 or NKG2C T cell subset, CD4+ or CD8+ T cells, or bulk PBMC T cells (not recorded which). Receptors were obtained from a woman between 18 and 69 years old in good health.

The V gene is TRBV7-9, the J gene TRBJ2-1. Per the germline V gene, CDR1 is SEHNR and CDR2 is FQNEAQ (reference sequence). The CDR3 runs 15 residues. CDR3 loop: CASSPADRSYNEQFF.

The rearrangement links TRBV12-3 or TRBV12-4 to TRBJ2-2; TCRdb proposes TRBD1, but this gene call is untestable without DNA. The CDR3 is made up of 13 amino acids. Here the CDR3 reads CASIPGGTGELFF.

The chain recombines TRBV20-1 with TRBJ2-1; TCRdb returns TRBD1, unconfirmable since there is no DNA. Germline CDR1 reads DFQATT; CDR2 reads SNEGSKA (reference sequence). The CDR3 consists of 12 residues. CDR3 protein: CSATDPDNEQFF.

The V and J genes are TRBV7-2 and TRBJ2-5; without DNA, the TCRdb call of TRBD2 cannot be checked. Germline V gene data show CDR1 as SGHTA and CDR2 as FQGNSA. The CDR3 loop spans 14 amino acids. Here the CDR3 reads CASSPRDSQETQYF.

This chain joins TRBV23-1 and TRBJ2-2. TRBV23-1 is annotated as an ORF whose role is uncertain. CDR3 size: 15 residues. The CDR3 is CASSYSSSGFGELFF.

This chain uses TRBV20-1 with TRBJ2-7; TCRdb selects TRBD1, and the lack of DNA leaves this call unchecked. Germline V CDR1 and CDR2: DFQATT, SNEGSKA (reference sequence). The CDR3 is made up of 15 amino acids. The CDR3 protein is CSANLGASNSYEQYF.